This T cell receptor beta chain was found in a study of cytomegalovirus exposure and HLA in healthy donors. CDR1 and CDR2 from the germline V gene are MNHNY and SVGAGI (reference sequence). CDR3 length: 14 amino acids. After removal of 0 bases from V and 6 bases from J, the junction contained 4 bases not matched to a gene. This clone was observed once. PCR was performed using 60 Vbeta and 13 Jbeta primers. Sequencing used immunoSEQ multiplex PCR; TCRdb keeps in-frame clones, though not all of them. Of approximately 130,000 clones listed, around 71% are singletons. V is TRBV6-6 and J is TRBJ2-7, with 8 bases matching TRBD1. The sample consisted of PBMCs. The receptor comes from a woman aged 55-70 years in good health and CMV-seropositive. CDR3 residues: CASSYSDREVEQYF. CDR3 in DNA: TGTGCCAGCAGTTACTCGGACAGGGAAGTCGAGCAGTACTTC.